This T cell receptor beta chain was profiled in a study of shared clonotypes between healthy human individuals. The assay was immunoSEQ multiplex PCR, and TCRdb's table has in-frame clones only and misses some. The table lists roughly 760,000 clones, around 74% of them singletons, with 1.7% in the top ten. The germline CDR1 and CDR2 sequences are SGHAT and FQNNGV. V was clipped by 1 base and J by 4 bases, with 11 bases between them. The length of the CDR3 is 15 residues. The source is a woman in her thirties in good health. Sequenced sample: memory CD4+ T cells sorted from blood. Sample subset: CD45RA-negative fraction. This chain uses TRBV11-2 with TRBJ1-5; unclear D gene. Here the CDR3 DNA reads TGTGCCAGCAGCTTAGGGCTCAGTTCTAATCAGCCCCAGCATTTT. Residues: CASSLGLSSNQPQHF.